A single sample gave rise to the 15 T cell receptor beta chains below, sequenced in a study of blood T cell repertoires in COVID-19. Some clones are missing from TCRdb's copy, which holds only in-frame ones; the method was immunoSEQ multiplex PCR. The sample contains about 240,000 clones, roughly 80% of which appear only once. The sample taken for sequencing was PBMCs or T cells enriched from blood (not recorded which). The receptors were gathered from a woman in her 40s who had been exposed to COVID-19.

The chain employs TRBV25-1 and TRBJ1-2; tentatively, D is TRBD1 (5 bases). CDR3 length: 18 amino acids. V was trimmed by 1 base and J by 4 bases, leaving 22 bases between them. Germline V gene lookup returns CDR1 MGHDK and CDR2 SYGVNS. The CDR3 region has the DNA TGTGCCAGCAGTGAATTAGGCCAGGGTGGCCTGGCCGGCTATGGCTACACCTTC. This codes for CASSELGQGGLAGYGYTF.

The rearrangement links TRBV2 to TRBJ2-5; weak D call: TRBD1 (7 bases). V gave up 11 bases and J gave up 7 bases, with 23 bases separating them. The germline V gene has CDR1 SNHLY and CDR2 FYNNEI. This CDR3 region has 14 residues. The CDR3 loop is CASRGGGGPRTQYF. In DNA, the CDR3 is TGTGCCTCCCGGGGTGGAGGGGGCCCTAGGACCCAGTACTTC.

The CDR3 DNA is TGTGCCAGCAGCTTATCCCAGATGAACACTGAAGCTTTCTTT. It is translated as CASSLSQMNTEAFF. The gene calls are TRBV7-2 and TRBJ1-1; D gene uncertain. The CDR3 has 14 residues. Trimming took 2 bases from V and 0 from J, leaving 7 bases between them. Germline-derived CDR1 and CDR2 are SGHTA and FQGNSA.

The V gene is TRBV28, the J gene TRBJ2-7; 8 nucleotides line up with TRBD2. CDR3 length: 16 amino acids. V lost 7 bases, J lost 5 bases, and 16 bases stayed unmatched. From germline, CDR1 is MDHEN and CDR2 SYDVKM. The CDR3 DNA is TGTGCCAGCACCCCCTTTGGGCGGGGGGCTAGGGACGAGCAGTACTTC. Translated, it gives CASTPFGRGARDEQYF.

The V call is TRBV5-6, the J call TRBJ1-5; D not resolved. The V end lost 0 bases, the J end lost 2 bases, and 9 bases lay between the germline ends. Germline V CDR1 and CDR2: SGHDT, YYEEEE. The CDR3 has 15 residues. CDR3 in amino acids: CASSLGPERNQPQHF. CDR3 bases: TGTGCCAGCAGCTTGGGGCCAGAACGCAATCAGCCCCAGCATTTT.

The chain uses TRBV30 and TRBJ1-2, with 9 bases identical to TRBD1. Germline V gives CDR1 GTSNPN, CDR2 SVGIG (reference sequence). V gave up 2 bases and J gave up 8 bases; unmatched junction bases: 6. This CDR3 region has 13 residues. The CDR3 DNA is TGTGCCTGGAGTTCGACAGGGGGGGGAGGCTACACCTTC. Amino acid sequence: CAWSSTGGGGYTF. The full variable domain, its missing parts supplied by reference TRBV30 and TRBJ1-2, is SQTIHQWPATLVQPVGSPLSLECTVEGTSNPNLYWYRQAAGRGLQLLFYSVGIGQISSEVPQNLSASRPQDRQFILSSKKLLLSDSGFYLCAWSSTGGGGYTFGSGTRLTVV.

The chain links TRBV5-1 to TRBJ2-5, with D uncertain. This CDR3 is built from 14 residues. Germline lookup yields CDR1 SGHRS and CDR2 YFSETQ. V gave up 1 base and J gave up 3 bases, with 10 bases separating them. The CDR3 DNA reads TGCGCCAGCAGCTTGTTAGCCGGAAAAGAGACCCAGTACTTC. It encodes CASSLLAGKETQYF.

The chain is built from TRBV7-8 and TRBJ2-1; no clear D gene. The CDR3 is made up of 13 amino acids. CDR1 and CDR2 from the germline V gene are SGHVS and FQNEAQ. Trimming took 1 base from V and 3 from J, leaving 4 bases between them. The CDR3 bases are TGTGCCAGCAGCTTAGACAGCTACAATGAGCAGTTCTTC. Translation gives CASSLDSYNEQFF.

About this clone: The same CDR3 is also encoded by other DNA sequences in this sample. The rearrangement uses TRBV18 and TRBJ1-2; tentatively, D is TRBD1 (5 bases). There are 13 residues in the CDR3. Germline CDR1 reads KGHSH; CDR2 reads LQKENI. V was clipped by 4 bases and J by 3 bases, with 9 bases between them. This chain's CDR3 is CASSRGGDYGYTF. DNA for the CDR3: TGTGCCAGCTCACGGGGGGGTGACTATGGCTACACCTTC.

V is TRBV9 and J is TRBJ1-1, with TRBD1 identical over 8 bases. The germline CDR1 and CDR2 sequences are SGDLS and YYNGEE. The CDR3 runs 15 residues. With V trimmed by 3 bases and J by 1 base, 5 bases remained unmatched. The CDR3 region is CASSAPGTGNTEAFF. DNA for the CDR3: TGTGCCAGCAGCGCTCCCGGGACAGGGAACACTGAAGCTTTCTTT.

The CDR3 here is CASSPAWGQGSGANVLTF. CDR3 coding DNA: TGTGCCAGCAGCCCAGCGTGGGGACAGGGATCCGGGGCCAACGTCCTGACTTTC. The J gene is TRBJ2-6, the V gene TRBV14, with TRBD1 identical over 9 bases. Germline CDR1 SGHDN, CDR2 FVKESK. Germline trimming cut 4 bases from V and 4 bases from J; bases unmatched to any gene: 11. The CDR3 loop spans 18 amino acids.

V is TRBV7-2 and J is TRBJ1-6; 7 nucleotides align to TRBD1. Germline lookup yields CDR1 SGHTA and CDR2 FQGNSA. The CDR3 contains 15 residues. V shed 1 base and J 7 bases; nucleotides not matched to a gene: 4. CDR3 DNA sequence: TGTGCCAGCAGCTTAGAAGGCAGGGGGAATTCACCCCTCCACTTT. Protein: CASSLEGRGNSPLHF. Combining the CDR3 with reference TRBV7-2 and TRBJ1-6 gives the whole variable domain GAGVSQSPSNKVTEKGKDVELRCDPISGHTALYWYRQSLGQGLEFLIYFQGNSAPDKSGLPSDRFSAERTGGSVSTLTIQRTQQEDSAVYLCASSLEGRGNSPLHFGNGTRLTVT.

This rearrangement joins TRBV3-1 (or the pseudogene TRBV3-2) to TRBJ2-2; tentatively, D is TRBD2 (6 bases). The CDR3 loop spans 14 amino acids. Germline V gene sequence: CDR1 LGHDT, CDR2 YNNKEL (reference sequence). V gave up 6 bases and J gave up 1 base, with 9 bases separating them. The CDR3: CASRLGGNTGELFF. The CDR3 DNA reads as TGTGCCAGCAGGCTGGGGGGGAACACCGGGGAGCTGTTTTTT.

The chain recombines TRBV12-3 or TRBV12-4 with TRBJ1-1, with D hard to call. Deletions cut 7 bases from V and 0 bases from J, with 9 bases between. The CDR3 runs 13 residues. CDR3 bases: TGTGCCAGCACGAGGGATATGAACACTGAAGCTTTCTTT. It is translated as CASTRDMNTEAFF.

CDR3 region: CASSLLQDYGYTF. The DNA of the CDR3 is TGTGCCAGCAGTTTGCTCCAGGACTATGGCTACACCTTC. This chain links TRBV28 with TRBJ1-2; no clear D gene. Germline V gene data show CDR1 as MDHEN and CDR2 as SYDVKM. The V and J ends lost 3 bases and 3 bases respectively, with 8 bases between them. CDR3 length equals 13 residues.